This TCR beta chain stems from a study of T cell repertoires in cytomegalovirus infection. Study summary: CMV infection and matching HLA type were both indicated by public TCR beta signatures.

MiXCR was run by TCRdb on the reads, yielding one entry per CDR3 protein. The repertoire holds about 34,000 distinct CDR3 sequences, with approximately 52% as singletons. As for this clonotype: Its matching antigen is unknown.

After removal of 7 bases from V and 4 bases from J, the junction contained 21 bases not matched to a gene. The CDR3 has 21 amino acids. The J gene is TRBJ2-6, the V gene TRBV12-3 or TRBV12-4, with 11 nucleotides matching TRBD1. This TCR came from a human donor in good health (CMV status not recorded). Some clones in this sample may be carry-over from other donors' samples. The specimen was CD8+ T cells from cultured PBMCs, collected from culture after CMV antigen stimulation. The CDR3 DNA reads as TGTGCCAGCAACTACTCCGGCTTTGGAGGACAGGGGGCGGGAGGGGCCAACGTCCTGACTTTC. This translates into CASNYSGFGGQGAGGANVLTF.